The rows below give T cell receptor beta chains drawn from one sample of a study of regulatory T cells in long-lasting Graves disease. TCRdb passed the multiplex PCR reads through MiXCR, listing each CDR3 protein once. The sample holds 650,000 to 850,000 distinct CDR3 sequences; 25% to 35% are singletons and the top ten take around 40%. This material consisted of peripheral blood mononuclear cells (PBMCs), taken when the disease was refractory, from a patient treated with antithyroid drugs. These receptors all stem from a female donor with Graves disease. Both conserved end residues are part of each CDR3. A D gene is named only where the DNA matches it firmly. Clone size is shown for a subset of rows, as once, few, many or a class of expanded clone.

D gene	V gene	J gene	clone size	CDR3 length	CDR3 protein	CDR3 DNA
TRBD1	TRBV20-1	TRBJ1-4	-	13	CSAHPGQNEKLFF	TGCAGTGCGCATCCGGGACAGAATGAAAAACTGTTTTTT
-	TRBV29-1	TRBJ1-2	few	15	CSVESSGRENYGYTF	TGCAGCGTTGAATCGTCCGGTAGGGAAAACTATGGCTACACCTTC
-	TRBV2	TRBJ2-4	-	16	CASSEDAVLAKNIQYF	TGTGCCAGCAGTGAAGATGCGGTGTTAGCCAAAAACATTCAGTACTTC
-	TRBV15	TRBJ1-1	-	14	CATSRDPGLSEAFF	TGTGCCACCAGCAGAGATCCGGGGTTGTCGGAAGCTTTCTTT
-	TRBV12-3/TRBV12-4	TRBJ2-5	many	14	CASSLAGGSETQYF	TGTGCCAGCAGTTTAGCGGGTGGGTCCGAGACCCAGTACTTC
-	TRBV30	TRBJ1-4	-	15	CAWSVPGGPVEKLFF	TGTGCCTGGAGCGTCCCGGGGGGGCCGGTTGAAAAACTGTTTTTT
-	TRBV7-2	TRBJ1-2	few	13	CASSLEGLGGYTF	TGTGCCAGCAGCTTAGAGGGGCTGGGGGGCTACACCTTC
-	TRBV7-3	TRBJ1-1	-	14	CASSLKQGGTEAFF	TGTGCCAGCAGCTTAAAACAGGGTGGCACTGAAGCTTTCTTT
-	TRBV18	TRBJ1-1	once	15	CASSPSRRENTEAFF	TGTGCCAGCTCACCCTCCCGCAGGGAGAACACTGAAGCTTTCTTT
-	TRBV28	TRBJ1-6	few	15	CASSPITGPGSPLHF	TGTGCCAGCAGCCCGATAACAGGGCCTGGTTCACCCCTCCACTTT
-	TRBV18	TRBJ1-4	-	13	CASSPGIDEKLFF	TGTGCCAGCTCACCAGGGATTGATGAAAAACTGTTTTTT
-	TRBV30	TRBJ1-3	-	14	CAWSSGNSGNTIYF	TGTGCCTGGAGTAGCGGGAACTCTGGAAACACCATATATTTT
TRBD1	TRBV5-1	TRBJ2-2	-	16	CARDTDRGSSTGELFF	TGCGCCAGAGACACCGACAGGGGGTCGTCCACCGGGGAGCTGTTTTTT
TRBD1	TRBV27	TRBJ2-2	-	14	CASTYGQGVGELFF	TGTGCCAGCACTTACGGGCAGGGGGTGGGGGAGCTGTTTTTT
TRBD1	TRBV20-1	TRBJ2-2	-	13	CSAPGQGYRELFF	TGCAGTGCACCGGGACAGGGTTACCGGGAGCTGTTTTTT
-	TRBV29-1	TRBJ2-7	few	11	CSVVGTYEQYF	TGCAGCGTTGTTGGGACCTACGAGCAGTACTTC
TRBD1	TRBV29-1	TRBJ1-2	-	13	CSVEDLTGYGYTF	TGCAGCGTTGAAGATCTGACAGGGTATGGCTACACCTTC
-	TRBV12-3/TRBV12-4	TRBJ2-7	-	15	CASSISRRAAYEQYF	TGTGCCAGCAGTATTAGCAGGAGGGCCGCCTACGAGCAGTACTTC
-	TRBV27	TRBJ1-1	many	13	CASSLGTGTEAFF	TGTGCCAGCAGTTTAGGGACGGGGACTGAAGCTTTCTTT
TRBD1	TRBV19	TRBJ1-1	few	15	CASSTTGGRNTEAFF	TGTGCCAGTAGTACGACAGGGGGACGGAACACTGAAGCTTTCTTT
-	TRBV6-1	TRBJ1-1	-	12	CASGRVNTEAFF	TGTGCCAGCGGTAGGGTGAACACTGAAGCTTTCTTT
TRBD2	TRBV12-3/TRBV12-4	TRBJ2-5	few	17	CASTTSRLAGSGETQYF	TGTGCCAGCACCACATCTCGGCTAGCGGGTTCGGGGGAGACCCAGTACTTC
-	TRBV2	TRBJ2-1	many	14	CASTDSGTYNEQFF	TGTGCCAGCACGGACAGCGGTACCTACAATGAGCAGTTCTTC
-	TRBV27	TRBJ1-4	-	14	CASSFGVRGEKLFF	TGTGCCAGCAGTTTCGGGGTGAGGGGTGAAAAACTGTTTTTT